Included here is one T cell receptor beta chain sequence, with context. This record belongs to a study of blood T cell repertoires in COVID-19. Overall study context: The United States, Italy and Spain were the sources of the acute and convalescent COVID-19 samples. In each case, the material was cDNA or gDNA derived from T cells, B-cell-depleted T cells, or PBMCs.

Produced via immunoSEQ multiplex PCR; TCRdb's table is partial and in-frame only. The table records some 80,000 clones, around 86% of them present only once. The germline V gene has CDR1 SNHLY and CDR2 FYNNEI. This CDR3 region has 14 residues. V lost 6 bases and J lost 3, with 12 bases in between. This chain connects TRBV2 to TRBJ1-5; a weak D match, TRBD1 (5 bases). Sample: peripheral blood. The clonotype comes from a human donor in a cohort sampled during active COVID-19. The CDR3 sequence is CASSVTEFNQPQHF. The CDR3 coding sequence is TGTGCCAGCAGCGTGACAGAGTTCAATCAGCCCCAGCATTTT.